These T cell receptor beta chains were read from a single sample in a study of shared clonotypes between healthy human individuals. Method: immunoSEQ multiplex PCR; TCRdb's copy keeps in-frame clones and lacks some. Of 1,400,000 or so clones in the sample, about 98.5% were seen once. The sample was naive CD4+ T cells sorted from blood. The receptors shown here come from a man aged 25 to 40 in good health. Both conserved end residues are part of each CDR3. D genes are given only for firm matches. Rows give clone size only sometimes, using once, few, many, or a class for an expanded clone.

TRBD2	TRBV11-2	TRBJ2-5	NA	TGTGCCAGCAGCCCCACAACGGGAGGGCCTGTGAAGACCCAGTACTTC	CASSPTTGGPVKTQYF
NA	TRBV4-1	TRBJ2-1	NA	TGCGCCAGCAGCCAAGAACCCTACAATGAGCAGTTCTTC	CASSQEPYNEQFF
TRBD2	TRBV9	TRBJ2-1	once	TGTGCCAGCAGCGTATCAAGCGGGAGTAATGAGCAGTTCTTC	CASSVSSGSNEQFF
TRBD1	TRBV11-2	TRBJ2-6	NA	TGTGCCGGCAGCGAGGACCTAACAGGGGCTGGGGCCAACGTCCTGACTTTC	CAGSEDLTGAGANVLTF
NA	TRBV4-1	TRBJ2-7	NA	TGCGCCAGCAGGATTCGGGTCAGGGCGAACGAGCAGTACTTC	CASRIRVRANEQYF
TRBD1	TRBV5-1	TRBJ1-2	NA	TGCGCCAGCAGCTTGGCGGGACAGGGCTCGAGTGGCTACACCTTC	CASSLAGQGSSGYTF
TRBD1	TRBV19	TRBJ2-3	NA	TGTGCCAGTAAACCGGTTACAGGGGGTAGCGGCACAGATACGCAGTATTTT	CASKPVTGGSGTDTQYF
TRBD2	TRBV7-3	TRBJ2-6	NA	TGTGCCAGCAGCTTCTCACTAGCGGGAGGTGGGGCCAACGTCCTGACTTTC	CASSFSLAGGGANVLTF
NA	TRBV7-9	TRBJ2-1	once	TGTGCCAGCAGCTTTGGAGAGGGGAATGAGCAGTTCTTC	CASSFGEGNEQFF
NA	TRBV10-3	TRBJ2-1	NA	TGTGCCATCAGTGAGGGGGACTGGCAGGATGAGCAGTTCTTC	CAISEGDWQDEQFF
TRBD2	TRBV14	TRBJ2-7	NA	TGTGCCAGCAGCCAAGTAACTAGCGAAGACTACGAGCAGTACTTC	CASSQVTSEDYEQYF
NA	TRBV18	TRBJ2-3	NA	TGTGCCAGCTCACCAGAGGGAATCAACACAGATACGCAGTATTTT	CASSPEGINTDTQYF
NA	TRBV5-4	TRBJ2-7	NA	TGTGCCAGCAGCCCTAAAGGAGCCTACGAGCAGTACTTC	CASSPKGAYEQYF
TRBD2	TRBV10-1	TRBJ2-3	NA	TGCGCCAGCAGTGAGCTAGCGGGAGGGTCAGCGGATACGCAGTATTTT	CASSELAGGSADTQYF
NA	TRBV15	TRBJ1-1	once	TGTGCCACCAGCAGAGAAATGCTTGGCACTGAAGCTTTCTTT	CATSREMLGTEAFF
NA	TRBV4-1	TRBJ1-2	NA	TGCGCCAGCAGCCAAGATTCTACCAGGGTCGTTAAAGCAGGTGACTATGGCTACACCTTC	CASSQDSTRVVKAGDYGYTF
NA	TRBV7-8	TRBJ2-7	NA	TGTGCCAGCAGCTCCAGGGTGAACGAGCAGTACTTC	CASSSRVNEQYF
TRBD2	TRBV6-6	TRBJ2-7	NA	TGTGCCAGCAGACTACTAGCGGGAGGTGCCTACGAGCAGTACTTC	CASRLLAGGAYEQYF
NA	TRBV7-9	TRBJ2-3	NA	TGTGCCAGCACCCCAGGACAGTTACACACAGATACGCAGTATTTT	CASTPGQLHTDTQYF
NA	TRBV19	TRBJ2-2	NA	TGTGCCAGTAGTATGGGGGTTTCCCCAACCGGGGAGCTGTTTTTT	CASSMGVSPTGELFF
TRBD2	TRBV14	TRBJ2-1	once	TGTGCCAGCAGCCAAGTTCTAGGTCTAGCGGGCCACAATGAGCAGTTCTTC	CASSQVLGLAGHNEQFF
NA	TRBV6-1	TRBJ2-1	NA	TGTGCCAGCACTTTAACTAGCCACAATGAGCAGTTCTTC	CASTLTSHNEQFF
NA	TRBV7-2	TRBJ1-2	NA	TGTGCCAGCAGCTTAGGCGGCAGCCACGGCTACACCTTC	CASSLGGSHGYTF
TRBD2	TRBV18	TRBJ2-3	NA	TGTGCCAGCTCACCATCGACTAGCGGGAGGCCGCCGGGGGGTACGCAGTATTTT	CASSPSTSGRPPGGTQYF
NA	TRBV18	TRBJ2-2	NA	TGTGCCAGCTCACCTCCACTAGCTCCCGGGGAGCTGTTTTTT	CASSPPLAPGELFF
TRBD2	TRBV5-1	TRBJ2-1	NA	TGCGCCAGCAGCTTTCCCCCCGCCGGGACTAGCGGGAGTAGGCCCTACAATGAGCAGTTCTTC	CASSFPPAGTSGSRPYNEQFF
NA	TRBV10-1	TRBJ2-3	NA	TGCGCCAGCAGTGAGGGCCCCGTGGGGGCTGGGTATACGCAGTATTTT	CASSEGPVGAGYTQYF
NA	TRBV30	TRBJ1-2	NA	TGTGCCTGGAATGTGTTAACTCTGGGGGGCTACACCTTC	CAWNVLTLGGYTF
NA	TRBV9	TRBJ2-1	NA	TGTGCCAGCAGCCCTAGAGGTCGGCCTAACCGTAAAGGGGATGAGCAGTTCTTC	CASSPRGRPNRKGDEQFF
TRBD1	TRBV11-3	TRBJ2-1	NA	TGTGCCAGCAGCCCTCCGGGACAGGGTTACAATGAGCAGTTCTTC	CASSPPGQGYNEQFF
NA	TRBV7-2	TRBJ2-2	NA	TGTGCCAGCAGCTTAGTCTGGCCGAACACCGGGGAGCTGTTTTTT	CASSLVWPNTGELFF
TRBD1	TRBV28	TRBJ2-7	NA	TGTGCCAGCAGTTCGGGACAGTCCGAGTCGCAGTACTTC	CASSSGQSESQYF
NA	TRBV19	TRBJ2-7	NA	TGTGCCAGTAGTATTCCGGGGAGCTACGAGCAGTACTTC	CASSIPGSYEQYF
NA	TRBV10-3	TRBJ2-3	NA	TGTGCCATAGGTATCACAGATACGCAGTATTTT	CAIGITDTQYF
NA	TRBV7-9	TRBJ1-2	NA	TGTGCCAGCAGCTTAGATACTAACTATGGCTACACCTTC	CASSLDTNYGYTF
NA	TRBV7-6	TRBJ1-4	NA	TGTGCCAGCAGCTCAAGAATGAGCCCCCCTAATGAAAAACTGTTTTTT	CASSSRMSPPNEKLFF
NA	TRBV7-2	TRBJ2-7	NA	TGTGCCAGCAGCTCCCCAAGGGGCGAGCAGTACTTC	CASSSPRGEQYF
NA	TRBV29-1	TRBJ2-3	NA	TGCAGCGCCCAGGAGGCGGGAACAGATACGCAGTATTTT	CSAQEAGTDTQYF
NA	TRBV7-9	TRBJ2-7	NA	TGTGCCAGCAGCTTAGAGGAGAGGGGGGAGAACGTCTTC	CASSLEERGENVF
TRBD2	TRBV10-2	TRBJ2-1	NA	TGCGCCAGCAAGTGGACTAGCGGGAGAAATGAGCAGTTCTTC	CASKWTSGRNEQFF
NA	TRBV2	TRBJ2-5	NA	TGTGCCAGCATTCGTGTTAGAGGGAGCCAAGAGACCCAGTACTTC	CASIRVRGSQETQYF
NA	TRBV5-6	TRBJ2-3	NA	TGTGCCAGCAGCTTGGAGGGGGACACGCAGTATTTT	CASSLEGDTQYF
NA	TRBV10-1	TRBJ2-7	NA	TGCGCCAGCAGTGAGACTTCAGGAGATCCCTACGAGCAGTACTTC	CASSETSGDPYEQYF
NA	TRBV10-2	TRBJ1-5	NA	TGCGCCAGCAGTGAGTCGGGTTCGGGATTGCGGCATTTT	CASSESGSGLRHF
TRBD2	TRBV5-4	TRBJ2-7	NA	TGTGCCAGCAGCTCCAGGACTAGCGGGAGCTACGAGCAGTACTTC	CASSSRTSGSYEQYF
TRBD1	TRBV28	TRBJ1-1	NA	TGTGCCAGCAGCCTAAACAGGGGATTAAACACTGAAGCTTTCTTT	CASSLNRGLNTEAFF
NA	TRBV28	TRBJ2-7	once	TGTGCCAGCCACGCCACAGGCGTGTACGAGCAGTACTTC	CASHATGVYEQYF
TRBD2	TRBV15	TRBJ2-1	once	TGTGCCACCAGCAGAGATCGGGCTAGCGGCTACAATGAGCAGTTCTTC	CATSRDRASGYNEQFF
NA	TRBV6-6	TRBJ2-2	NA	TGTGCCAGCGGAGACAGGAACACCGGGGAGCTGTTTTTT	CASGDRNTGELFF
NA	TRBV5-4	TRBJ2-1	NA	TGTGCCAGCAGCCCGGAGGGCCGCCGGGAGCAGTTCTTC	CASSPEGRREQFF
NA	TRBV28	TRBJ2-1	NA	TGTGCCAGCAGTTTGCCTAGTCAAGGCGAGCAGTTCTTC	CASSLPSQGEQFF
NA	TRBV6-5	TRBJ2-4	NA	TGTACCAGCAGTGCGGACAGATTAGCCAAAAACATTCAGTACTTC	CTSSADRLAKNIQYF
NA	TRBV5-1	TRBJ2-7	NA	TGCGCCAGCAGCTTAGGTGCGGGGGCTAGCTCCTACGAGCAGTACTTC	CASSLGAGASSYEQYF
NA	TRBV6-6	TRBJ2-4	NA	TGTGCCATAACTCAGGCAGCCCGCGGCAAAAACATTCAGTACTTC	CAITQAARGKNIQYF
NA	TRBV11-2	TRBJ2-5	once	TGTGCCAGCAGCTGGGGCGGCGCCCGAGAGACCCAGTACTTC	CASSWGGARETQYF
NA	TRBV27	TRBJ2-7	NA	TGTGCCAGCAGCCTGCGGTCTAGCGTCCGCTCCTACGAGCAGTACTTC	CASSLRSSVRSYEQYF
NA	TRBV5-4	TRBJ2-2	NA	TGTGCCAGCAGCTTTGGGGGAACCGGGGAGCTGTTTTTT	CASSFGGTGELFF